These 15 T cell receptor beta chains came from one sample sequenced in a study of T cells in localized non-small cell lung cancer. Only in-frame clones appear in the TCRdb table, and some are missing; sequencing was by immunoSEQ multiplex PCR. The sample includes 55,000 or so clones, around three quarters of them seen just once. This material consisted of PBMCs, taken before any cancer treatment. The receptor set was obtained from a woman aged 40 to 75 with stage II lung adenocarcinoma.

This clone showed up just a few times. This chain uses TRBV5-5 with TRBJ1-2, with D hard to call. V gave up 5 bases and J gave up 4 bases, with 9 bases separating them. The CDR3 sequence is 12 residues long. Germline V gene lookup returns CDR1 SGHKS and CDR2 YYEKEE (reference sequence). CDR3 in amino acids: CASSGRGYGYTF. CDR3 in DNA: TGTGCCAGCAGTGGGAGAGGCTATGGCTACACCTTC.

This chain uses TRBV19 with TRBJ1-5, with 8 bases matching TRBD1. This CDR3 has 14 residues. The V gene's germline CDR1 is LNHDA and CDR2 SQIVND (reference sequence). Trimming removed 5 bases from V and 6 bases from J; junction bases left unmatched: 6. CDR3 in amino acids: CASSFTGGGQPQHF. CDR3 nucleotide sequence: TGTGCCAGTAGTTTCACAGGGGGAGGTCAGCCCCAGCATTTT.

This chain joins TRBV2 and TRBJ2-7; the match to TRBD2 covers 8 bases. V was clipped by 7 bases and J by 4 bases; unmatched bases: 0. This CDR3 is built from 11 residues. CDR1 and CDR2 from the germline V gene are SNHLY and FYNNEI. The CDR3 reads CASTGGYEQYF. CDR3 nucleotide sequence: TGTGCCAGCACGGGAGGGTACGAGCAGTACTTC. The variable domain in full, completed from reference TRBV2 and TRBJ2-7, reads EPEVTQTPSHQVTQMGQEVILRCVPISNHLYFYWYRQILGQKVEFLVSFYNNEISEKSEIFDDQFSVERPDGSNFTLKIRSTKLEDSAMYFCASTGGYEQYFGPGTRLTVT.

This clone was observed a handful of times. The V call is TRBV19, the J call TRBJ2-6; D uncertain. The length of the CDR3 is 14 residues. V shed 6 bases and J shed 4 bases, with 10 bases lying between them. Germline V gives CDR1 LNHDA, CDR2 SQIVND (reference sequence). In nucleotides, the CDR3 is TGTGCCAGTAGGACCCTATACGGGGCCAACGTCCTGACTTTC. Translation gives CASRTLYGANVLTF.

This clone occurred a few times. Other DNA sequences in the same sample also yield this CDR3. The V gene is TRBV11-3, the J gene TRBJ2-1; 10 positions agree with TRBD2. The CDR3 covers 16 residues. V shed 1 base, J shed 4 bases, and the junction held 4 bases outside the gene matches. Looked up from germline, CDR1 is SGHNT and CDR2 is YENEEA. CDR3 residues: CASSLGRTSGYNEQFF. The CDR3 DNA is TGTGCCAGCAGCTTAGGCCGGACTAGCGGATACAATGAGCAGTTCTTC.

The J gene is TRBJ2-3, the V gene TRBV15, with 8 nucleotides matching TRBD1. This CDR3 has 14 amino acids. V shed 8 bases, J shed 3 bases, and the junction held 7 bases outside the gene matches. The germline gives CDR1 LNHNV, CDR2 YYDKDF (reference sequence). DNA for the CDR3: TGTGCCACCCTATCAGGGGGCCAAACAGATACGCAGTATTTT. This gives the protein CATLSGGQTDTQYF.

The chain recombines TRBV5-4 with TRBJ2-1, with TRBD2 matching 7 bases. CDR3 length: 16 amino acids. Germline V CDR1 and CDR2: SGHNT, YYREEE (reference sequence). V shed 0 bases and J 2 bases; nucleotides not matched to a gene: 5. CDR3 bases: TGTGCCAGCAGCTTGGCCGGGGGGAGCACCTACAATGAGCAGTTCTTC. It encodes CASSLAGGSTYNEQFF.

V usage is TRBV28 and J usage is TRBJ1-2, with 7 bases fitting TRBD1. V lost 4 bases to trimming and J lost 4 bases; unmatched junction nucleotides: 9. Germline CDR1 MDHEN, CDR2 SYDVKM. The CDR3 length is 15 residues. CDR3 amino acids: CASSSGQAKPYGYTF. CDR3 in DNA: TGTGCCAGCAGTTCCGGACAGGCCAAACCCTATGGCTACACCTTC.

The gene calls are TRBV14 and TRBJ1-1; 10 bases match TRBD1. V was clipped by 0 bases and J by 11 bases; unmatched bases: 3. The germline CDR1 and CDR2 sequences are SGHDN and FVKESK. The CDR3 length is 13 residues. The CDR3 region has the DNA TGTGCCAGCAGCCAAGAAAGGGACAGGGGTGCTTTCTTT. This translates into CASSQERDRGAFF.

The chain couples TRBV4-2 to TRBJ1-2, with D maybe TRBD1 (5 bases). V was trimmed by 0 bases and J by 4 bases, leaving 9 bases between them. This CDR3 has 14 amino acids. In germline, CDR1 is LGHNA, CDR2 YNFKEQ. This chain's CDR3 is CASSQDRDGYGYTF. The DNA for the CDR3 is TGTGCCAGCAGCCAAGATCGGGACGGCTATGGCTACACCTTC.

The chain has TRBV2 and TRBJ2-7; D possibly matches TRBD1 or TRBD2 (5 bases each). Deletions cut 3 bases from V and 2 bases from J, with 11 bases between. The germline V gene encodes CDR1 SNHLY and CDR2 FYNNEI. This CDR3 is built from 14 residues. The CDR3 sequence is CASSEDGAAYEQYF. The CDR3 region has the DNA TGTGCCAGCAGTGAGGACGGGGCCGCCTACGAGCAGTACTTC.

This rearrangement joins TRBV10-3 to TRBJ1-5; tentative D call: TRBD1 (6 bases). The CDR3 runs 15 residues. The ends were cut back, 2 bases at V and 4 bases at J, with 12 bases in the middle. The germline gives CDR1 ENHRY, CDR2 SYGVKD. The CDR3 region has the DNA TGTGCCATCAGTGAGATAGGGACATCAAATCAGCCCCAGCATTTT. It encodes CAISEIGTSNQPQHF.

This clone was picked up a small number of times. V usage is TRBV27 and J usage is TRBJ2-7; D is possibly TRBD2 (5 bases). V lost 7 bases, J lost 3 bases, and 10 bases lay in between. The CDR3 has 12 amino acids. Germline loops: CDR1 MNHEY, CDR2 SMNVEV (reference sequence). CDR3 amino acids: CASTSGDYEQYF. The CDR3 bases are TGTGCCAGCACCTCCGGGGACTACGAGCAGTACTTC.

The V call is TRBV28, the J call TRBJ1-1, with no clear D. This CDR3 has 15 residues. V was clipped by 4 bases and J by 0 bases, with 12 bases between them. The germline V gene has CDR1 MDHEN and CDR2 SYDVKM. As DNA, the CDR3 is TGTGCCAGCAGTTATGCAGCCTTTTTGAACACTGAAGCTTTCTTT. Translation gives CASSYAAFLNTEAFF.

This rearrangement joins TRBV18 to TRBJ2-2; tentative D call: TRBD2 (6 bases). The V gene lost 6 bases and the J gene lost 6 bases, with 14 bases spanning the gap. The CDR3 length is 14 residues. CDR1 and CDR2 (germline): KGHSH, LQKENI. The CDR3 spells CASSPTWEAGELFF. The CDR3 region has the DNA TGTGCCAGCTCTCCGACGTGGGAGGCCGGGGAGCTGTTTTTT.